These 19 T cell receptor beta chains originate from one sample sequenced in a study of identical twins. TCRdb independently ran MiXCR on the 5' RACE reads; one entry per CDR3 protein. The sample has 250,000 or so distinct CDR3 sequences; around 7.6% are singletons. These data also featured in a second study, about yellow fever vaccine responses in identical twins.

The sample was CD8+ T cells sorted from blood. The source is a woman younger than 30 in good health.

The chain is built from TRBV18 and TRBJ2-1; 10 nucleotides match TRBD1. CDR3 size: 16 residues. CDR1 is KGHSH and CDR2 is LQKENI in the germline V gene. The V gene end was trimmed by 4 bases and the J gene end by 7 bases; junction bases not matched to a gene: 10. The CDR3 coding sequence is TGTGCCAGCTCACGAACCGGGACAGGGGAGTCTAATGAGCAGTTCTTC. It is translated as CASSRTGTGESNEQFF.

This clonotype has at least ten counts. The rearrangement joins TRBV5-1 to TRBJ1-5; TRBD1 aligns across 9 bases. After removal of 3 bases from V and 9 bases from J, the junction contained 4 bases not matched to a gene. CDR1 SGHRS and CDR2 YFSETQ come from the germline V gene. The CDR3 spans 13 residues. This CDR3 is CASSSGTGWPQHF. The DNA of the CDR3 is TGCGCCAGCAGCTCCGGGACAGGGTGGCCCCAGCATTTT.

The chain links TRBV12-3 or TRBV12-4 to TRBJ2-7; weak D call: TRBD2 (6 bases). CDR3 size: 11 residues. Trimming left V 6 bases short and J 6 bases short, with 9 bases between. CDR3 DNA: TGTGCCAGCAGGGGGGGTGGCGAGCAGTACTTC. It specifies CASRGGGEQYF.

This clonotype has a count of ten or more. This chain links TRBV12-3 or TRBV12-4 with TRBJ1-1; D remains unclear. The CDR3 consists of 14 residues. Trimming shortened V by 7 bases and J by 5 bases, and 17 bases separated the two germline ends. The CDR3 loop is CASTLLVAPTEAFF. CDR3 bases: TGTGCCAGCACCCTTCTCGTCGCCCCAACTGAAGCTTTCTTT.

This clonotype was seen at least ten times. The J gene is TRBJ2-1, the V gene TRBV28; TRBD1 aligns across 8 bases. J lost 3 bases, V lost 3 bases, and 13 bases had no gene match. This CDR3 contains 18 residues. Germline CDR1 and CDR2: MDHEN and SYDVKM. CDR3 sequence: CASSFSGGASAFYNEQFF. The CDR3 bases are TGTGCCAGCAGTTTCTCAGGGGGCGCCTCGGCGTTCTACAATGAGCAGTTCTTC.

This clonotype was observed at least ten times. CDR3 amino acids: CASSSGQGALADTQYF. CDR3 DNA: TGTGCCAGCAGTTCCGGACAGGGGGCGCTGGCAGATACGCAGTATTTT. V gene TRBV12-3 or TRBV12-4 combines with J gene TRBJ2-3, with 11 bases aligning to TRBD1. The CDR3 contains 16 residues. V was pared by 4 bases and J by 4 bases, with 7 bases of the junction left unmatched.

The chain links TRBV10-3 to TRBJ1-1, with a tentative D call TRBD1 (5 bases). Trimming took 11 bases from V and 2 from J, leaving 18 bases between them. Germline V gene data show CDR1 as ENHRY and CDR2 as SYGVKD. CDR3 size: 14 residues. The CDR3 sequence is CAAVDVGGNTEAFF. In DNA form, the CDR3 reads TGTGCCGCAGTGGACGTGGGGGGTAACACTGAAGCTTTCTTT.

This CDR3 reads CASSPGTGVSTDTQYF. The CDR3 DNA follows: TGTGCCAGCAGTCCCGGGACAGGGGTGAGCACAGATACGCAGTATTTT. This sequence joins TRBV6-4 and TRBJ2-3, with 10 bases fitting TRBD1. CDR3 length equals 16 residues. The junction had 5 bases not matched to a gene; V was cut back by 5 bases and J by 0 bases. Germline lookup yields CDR1 MRHNA and CDR2 SNTAGT.

This clonotype was seen a few times. The chain uses TRBV28 and TRBJ2-5; D might be TRBD2 (6 bases). Trimming removed 5 bases at V and 5 bases at J, with 18 bases between. Germline values: CDR1 MDHEN, CDR2 SYDVKM. The CDR3 is made up of 15 amino acids. The CDR3 DNA sequence: TGTGCCAGCAGTCAACCGACGGGGGTCATGGAGACCCAGTACTTC. Amino acids: CASSQPTGVMETQYF. Filled out from reference TRBV28 and TRBJ2-5, the complete variable domain reads DVKVTQSSRYLVKRTGEKVFLECVQDMDHENMFWYRQDPGLGLRLIYFSYDVKMKEKGDIPEGYSVSREKKERFSLILESASTNQTSMYLCASSQPTGVMETQYFGPGTRLLVL.

This clonotype showed up just a few times. The chain recombines TRBV27 with TRBJ2-3; 10 nucleotides match TRBD1. The germline CDR1 and CDR2 sequences are MNHEY and SMNVEV (reference sequence). The V and J ends lost 5 bases and 0 bases, in that order; junction bases with no gene match: 8. The CDR3 totals 17 residues. This CDR3 is CASSLVRTGGSTDTQYF. CDR3 bases: TGTGCCAGCAGTCTCGTCCGGACAGGGGGTAGCACAGATACGCAGTATTTT.

This clonotype has ten or more counts. The V call is TRBV12-3 or TRBV12-4, the J call TRBJ1-2, with 7 bases that match TRBD1. V dropped 5 bases and J dropped 3; count of bases not matched to a gene: 3. This CDR3 spans 13 amino acids. DNA for the CDR3: TGTGCCAGCAGTCCCGGGACAGACTATGGCTACACCTTC. Its translation: CASSPGTDYGYTF.

The chain has TRBV5-5 and TRBJ2-3; D perhaps matches TRBD2 (6 bases). Germline CDR1 reads SGHKS; CDR2 reads YYEKEE (reference sequence). V was pared by 0 bases and J by 2 bases, with 16 bases between. The CDR3 is 17 amino acids. CDR3 sequence: CASSLAYSGPLTDTQYF. CDR3 sequence (DNA): TGTGCCAGCAGCTTGGCCTACAGCGGGCCTCTCACAGATACGCAGTATTTT.

This sequence joins TRBV27 and TRBJ2-1; a possible D gene is TRBD1 (6 bases). The CDR3 has 17 amino acids. V was trimmed by 2 bases and J by 6 bases, leaving 20 bases between them. Germline assignment: CDR1 MNHEY and CDR2 SMNVEV (reference sequence). The CDR3 sequence: CASSLDSTGFMGNEQFF. DNA of the CDR3: TGTGCCAGCAGTTTAGACTCCACAGGGTTCATGGGCAATGAGCAGTTCTTC.

This clonotype occurred many times. V is TRBV6-1 and J is TRBJ2-5; 12 bases line up with TRBD2. The CDR3 totals 16 residues. V was clipped by 5 bases and J by 1 base; unmatched bases: 5. The germline V gene encodes CDR1 MNHNS and CDR2 SASEGT. The CDR3 DNA reads as TGTGCCAGCAGTCTAAGGACTAGCGGGGCCCAAGAGACCCAGTACTTC. Encoded protein: CASSLRTSGAQETQYF.

There are a few counts of this clonotype. The chain carries TRBV6-1 and TRBJ2-1; D is uncertain. The V gene's germline CDR1 is MNHNS and CDR2 SASEGT. This CDR3 has 16 residues. Trimming removed 0 bases at V and 0 bases at J, with 9 bases between. CDR3 nucleotides: TGTGCCAGCAGTGAAGCCCGTTTTGACTCCTACAATGAGCAGTTCTTC. Protein sequence: CASSEARFDSYNEQFF.

This clonotype was detected only a few times. The chain is built from TRBV27 and TRBJ1-1; tentative D call: TRBD1 (5 bases). The germline V gene encodes CDR1 MNHEY and CDR2 SMNVEV (reference sequence). V lost 5 bases, J lost 2 bases, and 12 bases lay in between. This CDR3 contains 14 residues. The CDR3 spells CASSPRQLNTEAFF. The CDR3 bases are TGTGCCAGCAGTCCGCGACAGTTAAACACTGAAGCTTTCTTT.

The V call is TRBV28, the J call TRBJ2-7; 14 nucleotides agree with TRBD2. V dropped 5 bases and J dropped 3; count of bases not matched to a gene: 9. Germline-derived CDR1 and CDR2 are MDHEN and SYDVKM. CDR3 length equals 17 residues. The CDR3 is CASSPGTSGSGDYEQYF. Here the CDR3 DNA reads TGTGCCAGCAGTCCGGGGACTAGCGGGAGTGGTGACTACGAGCAGTACTTC.

The table lists this clonotype with a few counts. The J gene is TRBJ2-1, the V gene TRBV18, with D maybe TRBD2 (6 bases). This CDR3 is built from 16 residues. The germline V gene has CDR1 KGHSH and CDR2 LQKENI. Trimming took 5 bases from V and 3 from J, leaving 17 bases between them. The chain's CDR3 is CASSDTSPGGYNEQFF. CDR3 DNA: TGTGCCAGCTCAGATACTAGCCCCGGAGGCTACAATGAGCAGTTCTTC.

This clonotype was picked up a small number of times. This chain links TRBV20-1 with TRBJ2-1; 8 bases fit TRBD2. Trimming at V came to 6 bases and at J to 3 bases, leaving 7 bases not matched to a gene. The CDR3 covers 14 residues. CDR1 is DFQATT, CDR2 SNEGSKA, per germline (reference sequence). Here the CDR3 reads CSALSGEVYNEQFF. Written as DNA, the CDR3 is TGCAGTGCCCTTAGCGGGGAGGTCTACAATGAGCAGTTCTTC.